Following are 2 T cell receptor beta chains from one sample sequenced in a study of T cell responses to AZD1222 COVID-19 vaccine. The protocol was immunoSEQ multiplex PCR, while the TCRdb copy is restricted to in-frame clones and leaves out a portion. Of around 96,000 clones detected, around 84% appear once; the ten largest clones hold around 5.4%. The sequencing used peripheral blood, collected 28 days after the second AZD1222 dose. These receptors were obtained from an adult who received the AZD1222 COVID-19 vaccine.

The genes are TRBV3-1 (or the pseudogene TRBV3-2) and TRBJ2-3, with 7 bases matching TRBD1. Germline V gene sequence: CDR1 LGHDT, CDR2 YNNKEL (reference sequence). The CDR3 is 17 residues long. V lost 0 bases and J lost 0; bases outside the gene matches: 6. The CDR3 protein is CASSQDRTGLSTDTQYF. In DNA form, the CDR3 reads TGTGCCAGCAGCCAAGATCGGACAGGCCTTAGCACAGATACGCAGTATTTT.

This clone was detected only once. The CDR3 protein is CASSPGSTQYF. Here the CDR3 DNA reads TGCGCCAGCTCCCCAGGGAGTACGCAGTATTTT. The rearrangement joins TRBV5-1 to TRBJ2-3; possibly TRBD1 or TRBD2 for D (5 bases each). The V gene lost 7 bases and the J gene lost 8 bases, with 11 bases spanning the gap. CDR3 size: 11 residues. The germline gives CDR1 SGHRS, CDR2 YFSETQ.